This TCR beta chain was identified during a study of shared clonotypes between healthy human individuals (dated by TCRdb to about 2020). A note on the overall study: A couple of women and three men aged 18 to 49 years were included in the cohort. Per donor, three plates each were used for CD4 naive and CD4 memory, two for CD8 naive, and one for CD8 memory. The study deeply sequenced blood TCR repertoires of about 5 healthy adults to estimate repertoire size and the extent of clonotype sharing between individuals. To increase sequencing depth and limit assay-specific biases, different laboratories used diverse techniques to prepare libraries and sequence TCR repertoires. Per donor, leukapheresis produced somewhere between about 0.94 and 9.5 billion PBMCs.

Details on this clone: Its antigen specificity is not known. Base qualities are missing; no much larger clone stands one base away.

The donors were healthy, HIV-negative adults with no recently reported acute infections or vaccinations. Every donor was a Caucasian adult living in Nashville, Tennessee, USA. CD4+ T cells were enriched by magnetic negative selection, after which naive cells were positively selected on CD45RA and the negative fraction was taken as the memory subset. After blood collection by leukapheresis, PBMCs were isolated using Ficoll-Histopaque density gradient centrifugation and then cryopreserved in the vapor phase of liquid nitrogen. Analytical flow cytometry was used to check the purity and quantity of every magnetically sorted T cell population. Each sorted fraction had its genomic DNA isolated and then quantified by UV absorbance on a Nanodrop 2000c. Results and caveats for the whole study, not just this receptor: Based on pairwise subsampling, the degree of clonotype sharing among donors was expected to be affected by sequencing depth. Because the study included a small number of donors, the genetic and exposure-history diversity represented was limited. Estimated clonotype richness was generally larger for naive than for memory subsets. Sharing across four donors was observed for around 5% of naive CD4, 3% to 3.5% of naive CD8, 2% to 2.5% of memory CD4, and approximately 0.41% of memory CD8 clonotypes. Sampling was restricted to blood, and TCR repertoires in tissues likely differ from the TCR repertoires found in blood. Even with the large sequencing depth, rarefaction of the sorted-subset datasets indicated that sequencing was incomplete. Compared with non-shared clonotypes, the clonotypes found in all four sorted-subset donors had higher generation probabilities.

Using the deep immunoSEQ assay, TCR CDR3 regions were amplified from genomic DNA by multiplex PCR. Genomic DNA extracted from each cell subset was distributed evenly over all wells of several immunoSEQ 96-well plates, and each plate served as one replicate. For sorted subsets, 200 ng of genomic DNA, equivalent to 25,000 to 35,000 T cell genomes, went into each replicate PCR. Purified libraries were measured with a Qubit 3.0 fluorometer, size-checked on a Bioanalyzer 2100, and measured again with the KAPA Library Quantification kit. Each immunoSEQ 96-well plate was sequenced on its own single-read 150-cycle Illumina NextSeq 550 flow cell. The authors processed their data as follows. Because the immunoSEQ output held only junctional sequences and lacked quality scores, the filtering could not match the filtering applied to full-length reads. Sequences were annotated with PyIR, a Python wrapper for IgBLAST v1.9, and V/J genes and CDR3 were assigned using IMGT germline references. Reads with weak V/J assignments (E-value above 1e-6), missing CDR3, stop codons, out-of-frame junctions, or ambiguous translated residues were removed. V3J clonotypes were defined as sequences sharing an identical inferred V gene, J gene, and CDR3 amino acid sequence. To compute the percentage overlap between repertoires, the number of shared unique clonotypes was divided by the size of the smaller repertoire. Three approaches were used to assess repertoire richness: RTK rarefaction, the Chao1 estimator, and Recon v2.1 estimates of unobserved clonotypes. OLGA was used to compute generation probabilities for all TCRbeta clonotypes that the gDNA method yielded from several donors. TCRdb mirrors the immuneACCESS table, restricted to in-frame sequences. Some clones are absent from its copies; in checked studies, under half trace to an unresolved V gene, and the reason for the others is unknown. D and trimming were read from the DNA, whereas the V and J calls and clone size are those reported in that table. This sample holds about 2.4 million clones; approximately 94% were observed only once. The ten largest make up 0.11% to 0.15% of the sample.

V sheds 5 bases and J sheds 7 bases, leaving 15 bases between their ends. The CDR3, cysteine through phenylalanine, is 15 amino acids long. Only the CDR3 DNA stays, 45 bases, in frame from base 1. Sequences SGHTA (CDR1) and FQGNSA (CDR2) are obtained from the germline V gene. This sequence originates from a man younger than 30 in good health. Sequences were obtained from naive CD4+ T cells sorted from blood. The cell subset or site label for this specimen denotes: CD45RA+ positively selected. The sequence joins TRBV7-2 to TRBJ1-6, and TRBD1 may be the D gene, going by 5 matching bases. Here is the DNA: TGTGCCAGCAGCCTTACCCGGGACCCAAATTCACCCCTCCACTTT. This translates into CASSLTRDPNSPLHF.